This T cell receptor beta chain appears in the sequencing data of a study of Ad26.COV2.S vaccination and SARS-CoV-2 variants (dated by TCRdb to the early 2020s). About the study as a whole: Donors in the vaccine arm were drawn from COV1001, a phase I-IIa trial of Ad26.COV2.S in healthy adults that was multicentre, randomized, double-blind and placebo-controlled. Ad26.COV2.S was administered intramuscularly at a dose of 5x10^10 or 1x10^11 viral particles, either as one shot or as two shots given 56 days apart. The TCR-sequenced set comprised approximately 32 samples: some 19 Ad26.COV2.S vaccine recipients, 5 placebo recipients and 8 SARS-CoV-2 convalescent individuals. TCRbeta repertoire sequencing was used to assess the specificity and breadth of SARS-CoV-2-reactive T cell receptors after Ad26.COV2.S vaccination. Blinding of investigators to trial group allocation was maintained during experiments and outcome assessment. Participants in the trial were split at random into five groups of five each, receiving low-dose or high-dose Ad26.COV2.S once or twice, or else placebo on both occasions. What the authors observed across the whole study: The study was not powered to compare responses between vaccine doses or regimens. The authors noted that total T cell responses may have been underestimated by the TCR breadth and depth analyses. Spike-specific TCR breadth was higher in Ad26.COV2.S recipients than in placebo recipients (P = 0.0014). After vaccination, substantial breadth of spike-specific CD8+ and CD4+ T cell responses was reported. Vaccine and placebo recipients had comparable non-spike TCR breadth, which fits with the vaccine containing only spike.

According to the study, the label for this sample's treatment or condition signals: roughly 18 received Ad26.COV2.S at low or high dose, single or two shots; about 5 received placebo; per-sample allocation not given. Repertoires of vaccine and placebo recipients were sequenced from samples collected on day 63 after the first injection. In Cohort 1b, more than 20 adults aged 18-55 years were enrolled at a single site in Boston, USA, between 29 July and 7 August 2020. Ad26.COV2.S was a replication-incompetent adenovirus type 26 vector that expressed a prefusion-stabilized SARS-CoV-2 spike protein derived from the original Wuhan strain. The immunoSEQ Assay was the method used to sequence TCRbeta CDR3 regions. After extraction, genomic DNA underwent amplification by bias-controlled multiplex PCR, followed by high-throughput sequencing. The authors' pipeline ran thus. To quantify the absolute abundance of each unique TCRbeta CDR3 region, sequences were collapsed and filtered. T cell fraction was estimated by normalization of TCRbeta template counts to usable DNA, with usable DNA being measured through amplification of reference genes present in all nucleated cells. Repertoire TCRs were annotated as SARS-CoV-2-specific by exact matching of V gene, CDR3 amino acid sequence and J gene to a known reactive TCR set. MIRA supplied the reference SARS-CoV-2 TCR set, which was filtered for enrichment in COVID-19-positive ImmuneCODE repertoires so that public or cross-reactive TCRs were removed. Using the MIRA antigens, annotated TCRs were further analysed by specific ORF or by position within an ORF. Depth was the summed frequency of annotated unique rearrangements, while breadth was defined as annotated unique rearrangements over total unique productive rearrangements. TCR breadth was compared between groups using two-sided Wilcoxon rank-sum tests. Here the immuneACCESS table is served through TCRdb, limited to in-frame sequences with V and J called. Missing clones are a known gap in these copies; in checked studies unresolved V genes cover under half, and the rest lacks a known reason. That table is the source of V, J and clone size, and D and trimming were worked out from the DNA. For this sample there are about 280,000 clones; over 75% appear just once. The top ten constitute roughly 3.5% of the sample.

V and J lose 2 bases and 1 base, and a span of 13 bases separates them. According to the germline V gene, CDR1 reads KGHSH and CDR2 reads LQKENI. The CDR3 runs 16 amino acids, cysteine and phenylalanine included. The kept DNA is CDR3 alone, 48 bases in frame from the first base. With respect to this clone: Its recognized antigen is unknown. Nothing much larger sits one base from this clone, and base qualities are not available.

The sequence is built from TRBV18 and TRBJ2-3; D gene: possibly TRBD1, on 5 matching bases. Material: peripheral blood, obtained in a trial of Ad26.COV2.S vaccine versus placebo. The receptor's source is a person aged 18-65 years who received the Ad26.COV2.S COVID-19 vaccine or a placebo. The DNA is as follows: TGTGCCAGCTCACCAGGTTCAGGGTCCGGCACAGATACGCAGTATTTT. Translated, it gives CASSPGSGSGTDTQYF.